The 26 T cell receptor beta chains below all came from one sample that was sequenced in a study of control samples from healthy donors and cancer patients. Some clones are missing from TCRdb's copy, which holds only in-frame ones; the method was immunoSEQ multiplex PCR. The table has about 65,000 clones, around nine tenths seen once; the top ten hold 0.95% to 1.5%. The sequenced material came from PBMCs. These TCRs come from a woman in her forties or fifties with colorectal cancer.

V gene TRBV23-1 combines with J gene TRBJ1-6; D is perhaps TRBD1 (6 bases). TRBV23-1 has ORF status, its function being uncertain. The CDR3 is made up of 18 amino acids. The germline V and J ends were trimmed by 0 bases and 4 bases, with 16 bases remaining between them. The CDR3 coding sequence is TGCGCCAGCAGTCAATCCGTAGAGGTAGGACAGTATAATTCACCCCTCCACTTT. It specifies CASSQSVEVGQYNSPLHF.

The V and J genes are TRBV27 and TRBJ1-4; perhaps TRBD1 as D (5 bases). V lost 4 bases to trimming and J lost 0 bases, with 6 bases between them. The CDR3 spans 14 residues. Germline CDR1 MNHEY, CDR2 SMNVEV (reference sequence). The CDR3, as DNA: TGTGCCAGCAGTTCACAGGCAACTAATGAAAAACTGTTTTTT. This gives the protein CASSSQATNEKLFF.

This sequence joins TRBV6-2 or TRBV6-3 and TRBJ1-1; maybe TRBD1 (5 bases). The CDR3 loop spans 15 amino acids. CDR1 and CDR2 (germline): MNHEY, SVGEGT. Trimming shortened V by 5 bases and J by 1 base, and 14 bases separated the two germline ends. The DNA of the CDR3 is TGTGCCAGCAGTATAACCGGGACCGCGAACACTGAAGCTTTCTTT. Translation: CASSITGTANTEAFF.

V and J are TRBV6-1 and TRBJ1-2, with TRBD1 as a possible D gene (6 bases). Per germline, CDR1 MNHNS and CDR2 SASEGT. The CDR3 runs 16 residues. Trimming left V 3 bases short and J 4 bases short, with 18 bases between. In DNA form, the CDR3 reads TGTGCCAGCAGTGACCTAAGACAGGCTGACCCCTATGGCTACACCTTC. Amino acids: CASSDLRQADPYGYTF.

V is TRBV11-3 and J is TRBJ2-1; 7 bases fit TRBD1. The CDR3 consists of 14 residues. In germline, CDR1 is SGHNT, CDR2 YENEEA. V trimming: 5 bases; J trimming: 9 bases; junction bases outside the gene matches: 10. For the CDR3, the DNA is TGTGCCAGCAGCGCGAGACAGGGCTCCGGTGAGCAGTTCTTC. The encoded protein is CASSARQGSGEQFF.

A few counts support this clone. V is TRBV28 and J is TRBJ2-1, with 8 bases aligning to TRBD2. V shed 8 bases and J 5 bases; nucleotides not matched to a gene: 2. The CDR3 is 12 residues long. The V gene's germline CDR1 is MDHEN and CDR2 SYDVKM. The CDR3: CASRGGHNEQFF. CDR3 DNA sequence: TGTGCCAGCCGGGGGGGGCACAATGAGCAGTTCTTC.

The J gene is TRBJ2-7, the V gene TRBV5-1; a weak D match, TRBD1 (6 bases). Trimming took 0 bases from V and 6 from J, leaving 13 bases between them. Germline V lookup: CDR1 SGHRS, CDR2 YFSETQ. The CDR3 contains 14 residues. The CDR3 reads CASSLEVQGSEQYF. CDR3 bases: TGCGCCAGCAGCTTGGAGGTGCAGGGGAGCGAGCAGTACTTC.

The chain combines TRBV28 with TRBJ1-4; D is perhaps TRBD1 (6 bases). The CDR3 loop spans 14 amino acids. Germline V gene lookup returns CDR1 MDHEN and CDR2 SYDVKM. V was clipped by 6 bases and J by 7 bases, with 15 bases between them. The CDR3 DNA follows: TGTGCCAGCAGCCAAGGGGGTGACCGTGAAAAACTGTTTTTT. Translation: CASSQGGDREKLFF. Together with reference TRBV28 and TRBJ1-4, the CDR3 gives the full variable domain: DVKVTQSSRYLVKRTGEKVFLECVQDMDHENMFWYRQDPGLGLRLIYFSYDVKMKEKGDIPEGYSVSREKKERFSLILESASTNQTSMYLCASSQGGDREKLFFGSGTQLSVL.

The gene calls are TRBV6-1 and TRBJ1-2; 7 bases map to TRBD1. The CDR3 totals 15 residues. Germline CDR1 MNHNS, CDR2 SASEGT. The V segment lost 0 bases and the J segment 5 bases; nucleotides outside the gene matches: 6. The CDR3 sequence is CASSEAAGGGYGYTF. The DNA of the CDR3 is TGTGCCAGCAGTGAAGCGGCAGGGGGTGGATATGGCTACACCTTC.

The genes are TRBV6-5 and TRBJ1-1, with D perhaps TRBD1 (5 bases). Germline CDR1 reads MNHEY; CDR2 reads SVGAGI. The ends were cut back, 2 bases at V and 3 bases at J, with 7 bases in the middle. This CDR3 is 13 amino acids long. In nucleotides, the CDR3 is TGTGCCAGCAGTTACGGGGGATACACTGAAGCTTTCTTT. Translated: CASSYGGYTEAFF.

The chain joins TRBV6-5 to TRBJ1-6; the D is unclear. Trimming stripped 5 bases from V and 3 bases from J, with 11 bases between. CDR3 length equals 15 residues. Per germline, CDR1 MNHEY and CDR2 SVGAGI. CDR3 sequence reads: CASSRTEDYNSPLHF. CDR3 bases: TGTGCCAGCAGTAGGACCGAGGACTATAATTCACCCCTCCACTTT.

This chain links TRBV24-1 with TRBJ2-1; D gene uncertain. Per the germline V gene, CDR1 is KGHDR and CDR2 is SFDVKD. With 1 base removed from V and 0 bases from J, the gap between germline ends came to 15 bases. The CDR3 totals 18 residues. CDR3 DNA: TGTGCCACCAGTGATTTTTTCTTTCCAGAAAGCTCCTACAATGAGCAGTTCTTC. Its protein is CATSDFFFPESSYNEQFF.

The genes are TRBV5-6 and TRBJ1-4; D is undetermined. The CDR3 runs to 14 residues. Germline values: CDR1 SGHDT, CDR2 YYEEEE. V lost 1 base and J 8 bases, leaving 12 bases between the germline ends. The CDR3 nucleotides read TGTGCCAGCAGCTTGAATGGAGGAGGAGAAAAACTGTTTTTT. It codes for CASSLNGGGEKLFF.

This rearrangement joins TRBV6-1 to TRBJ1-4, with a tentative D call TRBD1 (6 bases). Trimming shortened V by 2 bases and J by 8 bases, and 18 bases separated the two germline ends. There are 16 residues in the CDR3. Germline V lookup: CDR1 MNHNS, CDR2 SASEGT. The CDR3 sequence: CASSEQTGTDGEKLFF. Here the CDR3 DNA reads TGTGCCAGCAGTGAACAGACAGGTACGGACGGCGAAAAACTGTTTTTT.

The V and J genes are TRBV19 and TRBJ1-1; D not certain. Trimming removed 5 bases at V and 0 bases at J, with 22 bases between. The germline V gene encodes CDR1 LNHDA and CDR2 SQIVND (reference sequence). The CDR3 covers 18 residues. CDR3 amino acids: CASSPGPGGVLLNTEAFF. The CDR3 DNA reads TGTGCCAGTAGTCCCGGACCCGGAGGAGTTTTATTGAACACTGAAGCTTTCTTT.

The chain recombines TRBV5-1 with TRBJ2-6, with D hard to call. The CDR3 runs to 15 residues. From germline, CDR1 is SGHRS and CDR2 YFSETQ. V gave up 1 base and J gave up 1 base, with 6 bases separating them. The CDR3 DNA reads TGCGCCAGCAGCTTGTCGTTATCTGGGGCCAACGTCCTGACTTTC. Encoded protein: CASSLSLSGANVLTF.

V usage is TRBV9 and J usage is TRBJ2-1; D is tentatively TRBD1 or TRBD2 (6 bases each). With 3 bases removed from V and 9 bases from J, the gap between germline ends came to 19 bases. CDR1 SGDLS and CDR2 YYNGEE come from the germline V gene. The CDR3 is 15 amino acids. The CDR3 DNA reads TGTGCCAGCAGCGGGACAAGACAGGTCGGGGGTGAGCAGTTCTTC. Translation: CASSGTRQVGGEQFF.

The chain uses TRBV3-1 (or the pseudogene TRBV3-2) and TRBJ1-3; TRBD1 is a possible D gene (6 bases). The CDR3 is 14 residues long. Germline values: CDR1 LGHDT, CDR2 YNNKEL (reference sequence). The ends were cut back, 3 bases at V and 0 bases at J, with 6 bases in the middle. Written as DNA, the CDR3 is TGTGCCAGCAGCCAGGACAGCTCTGGAAACACCATATATTTT. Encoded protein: CASSQDSSGNTIYF.

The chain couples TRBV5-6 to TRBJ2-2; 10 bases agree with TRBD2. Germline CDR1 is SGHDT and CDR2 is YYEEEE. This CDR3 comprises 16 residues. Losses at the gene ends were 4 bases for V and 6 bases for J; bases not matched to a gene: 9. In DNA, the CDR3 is TGTGCCAGCAGCCCCGAGCGGGGGGGCTTCCCCGGGGAGCTGTTTTTT. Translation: CASSPERGGFPGELFF.

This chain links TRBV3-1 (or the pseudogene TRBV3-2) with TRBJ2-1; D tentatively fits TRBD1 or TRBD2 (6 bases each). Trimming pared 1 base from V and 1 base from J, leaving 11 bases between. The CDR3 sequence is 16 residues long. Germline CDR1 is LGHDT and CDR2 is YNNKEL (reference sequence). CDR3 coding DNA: TGTGCCAGCAGCCAAGTCGGGGGCCTTTCCTACAATGAGCAGTTCTTC. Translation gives CASSQVGGLSYNEQFF.

CDR3 nucleotide sequence: TGTGCCATCAGTGACGGTCAAGGCACAGATACGCAGTATTTT. This codes for CAISDGQGTDTQYF. This sequence joins TRBV10-3 and TRBJ2-3; D is ambiguous. Germline CDR1 reads ENHRY; CDR2 reads SYGVKD. With 3 bases removed from V and 1 base from J, the gap between germline ends came to 8 bases. This CDR3 comprises 14 residues.

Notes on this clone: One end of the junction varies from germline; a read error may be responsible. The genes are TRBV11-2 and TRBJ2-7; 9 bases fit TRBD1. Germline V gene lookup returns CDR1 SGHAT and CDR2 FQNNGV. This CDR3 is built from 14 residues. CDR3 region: CASSVDRGFDEQCF. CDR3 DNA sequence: TGTGCCAGCAGCGTGGACAGGGGATTTGACGAGCAGTGCTTC.

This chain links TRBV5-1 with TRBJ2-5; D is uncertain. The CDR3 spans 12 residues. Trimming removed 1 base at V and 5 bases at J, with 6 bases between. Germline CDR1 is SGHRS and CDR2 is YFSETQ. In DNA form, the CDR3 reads TGCGCCAGCAGCTTGCGCCTTGAGACCCAGTACTTC. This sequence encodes CASSLRLETQYF. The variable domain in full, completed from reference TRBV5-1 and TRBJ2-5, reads KAGVTQTPRYLIKTRGQQVTLSCSPISGHRSVSWYQQTPGQGLQFLFEYFSETQRNKGNFPGRFSGRQFSNSRSEMNVSTLELGDSALYLCASSLRLETQYFGPGTRLLVL.

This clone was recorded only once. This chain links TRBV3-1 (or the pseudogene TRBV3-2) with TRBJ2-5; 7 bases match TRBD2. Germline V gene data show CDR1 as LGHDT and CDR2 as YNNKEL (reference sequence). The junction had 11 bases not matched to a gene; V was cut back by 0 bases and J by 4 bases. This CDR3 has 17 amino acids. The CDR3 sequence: CASSQDMGGPWGETQYF. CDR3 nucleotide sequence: TGTGCCAGCAGCCAAGATATGGGAGGGCCATGGGGAGAGACCCAGTACTTC.

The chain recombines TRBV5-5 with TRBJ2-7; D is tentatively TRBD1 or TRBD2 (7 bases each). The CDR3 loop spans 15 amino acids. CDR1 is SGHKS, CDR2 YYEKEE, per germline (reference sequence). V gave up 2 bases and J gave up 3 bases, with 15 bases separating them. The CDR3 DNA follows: TGTGCCAGCAGCTTTCGGGCAGGGGGGGGCTACGAGCAGTACTTC. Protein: CASSFRAGGGYEQYF. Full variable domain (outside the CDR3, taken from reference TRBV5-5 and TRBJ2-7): DAGVTQSPTHLIKTRGQQVTLRCSPISGHKSVSWYQQVLGQGPQFIFQYYEKEERGRGNFPDRFSARQFPNYSSELNVNALLLGDSALYLCASSFRAGGGYEQYFGPGTRLTVT.

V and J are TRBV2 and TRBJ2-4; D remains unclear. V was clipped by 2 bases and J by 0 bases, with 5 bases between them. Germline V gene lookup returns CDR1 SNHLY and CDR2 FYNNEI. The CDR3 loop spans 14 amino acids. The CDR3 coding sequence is TGTGCCAGCAGTGAAACCCTAGCCAAAAACATTCAGTACTTC. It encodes CASSETLAKNIQYF. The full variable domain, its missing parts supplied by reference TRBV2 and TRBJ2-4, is EPEVTQTPSHQVTQMGQEVILRCVPISNHLYFYWYRQILGQKVEFLVSFYNNEISEKSEIFDDQFSVERPDGSNFTLKIRSTKLEDSAMYFCASSETLAKNIQYFGAGTRLSVL.